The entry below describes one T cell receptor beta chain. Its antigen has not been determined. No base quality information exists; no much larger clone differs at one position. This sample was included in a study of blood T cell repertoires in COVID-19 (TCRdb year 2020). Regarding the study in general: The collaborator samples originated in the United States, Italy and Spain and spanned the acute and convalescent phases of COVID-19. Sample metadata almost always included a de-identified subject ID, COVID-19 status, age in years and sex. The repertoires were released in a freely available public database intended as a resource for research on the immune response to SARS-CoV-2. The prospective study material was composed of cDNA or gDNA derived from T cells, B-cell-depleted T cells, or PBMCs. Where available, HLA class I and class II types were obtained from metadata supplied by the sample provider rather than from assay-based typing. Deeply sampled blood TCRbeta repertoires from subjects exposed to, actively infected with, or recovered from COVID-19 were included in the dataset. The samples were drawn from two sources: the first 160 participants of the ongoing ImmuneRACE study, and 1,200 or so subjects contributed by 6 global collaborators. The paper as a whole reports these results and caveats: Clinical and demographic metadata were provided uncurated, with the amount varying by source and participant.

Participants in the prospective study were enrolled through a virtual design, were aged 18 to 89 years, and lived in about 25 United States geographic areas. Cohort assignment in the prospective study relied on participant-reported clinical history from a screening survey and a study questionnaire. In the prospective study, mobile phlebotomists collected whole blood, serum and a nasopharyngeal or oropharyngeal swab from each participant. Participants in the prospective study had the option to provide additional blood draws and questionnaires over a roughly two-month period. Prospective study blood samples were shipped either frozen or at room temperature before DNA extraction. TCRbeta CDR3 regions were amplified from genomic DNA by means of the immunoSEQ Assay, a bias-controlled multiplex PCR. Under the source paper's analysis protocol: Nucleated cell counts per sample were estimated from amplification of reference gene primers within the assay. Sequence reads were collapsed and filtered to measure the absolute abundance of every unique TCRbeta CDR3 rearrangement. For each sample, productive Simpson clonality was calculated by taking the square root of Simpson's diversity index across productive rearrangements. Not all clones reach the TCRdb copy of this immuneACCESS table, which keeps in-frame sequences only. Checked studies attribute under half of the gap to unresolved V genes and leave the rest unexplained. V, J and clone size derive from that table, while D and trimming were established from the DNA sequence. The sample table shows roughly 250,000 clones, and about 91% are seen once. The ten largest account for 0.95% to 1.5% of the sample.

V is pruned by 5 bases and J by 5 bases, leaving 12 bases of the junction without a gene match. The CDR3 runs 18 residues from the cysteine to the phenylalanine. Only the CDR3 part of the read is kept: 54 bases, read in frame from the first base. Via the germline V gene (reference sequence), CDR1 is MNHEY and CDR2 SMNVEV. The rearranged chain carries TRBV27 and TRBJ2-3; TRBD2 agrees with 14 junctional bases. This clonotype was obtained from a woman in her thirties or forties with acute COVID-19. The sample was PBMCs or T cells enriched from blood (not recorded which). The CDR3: CASSPTGTSGSFVDTQYF. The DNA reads TGTGCCAGCAGTCCCACCGGGACTAGCGGGAGTTTTGTAGATACGCAGTATTTT.